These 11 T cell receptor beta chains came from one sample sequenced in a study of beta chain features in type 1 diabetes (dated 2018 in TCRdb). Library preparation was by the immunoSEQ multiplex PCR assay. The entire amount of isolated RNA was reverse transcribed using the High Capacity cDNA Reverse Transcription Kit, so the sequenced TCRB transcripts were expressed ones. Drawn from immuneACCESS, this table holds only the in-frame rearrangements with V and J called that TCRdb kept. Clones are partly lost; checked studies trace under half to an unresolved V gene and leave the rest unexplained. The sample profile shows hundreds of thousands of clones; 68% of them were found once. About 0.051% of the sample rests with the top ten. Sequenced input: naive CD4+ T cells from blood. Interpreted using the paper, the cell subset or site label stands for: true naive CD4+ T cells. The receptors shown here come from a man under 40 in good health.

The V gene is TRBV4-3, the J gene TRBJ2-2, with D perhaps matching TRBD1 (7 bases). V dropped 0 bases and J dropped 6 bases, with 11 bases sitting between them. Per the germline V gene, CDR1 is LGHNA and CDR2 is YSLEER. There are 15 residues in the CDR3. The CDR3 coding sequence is TGCGCCAGCAGCCAAGAGGTCAGGGGGGCCGGGGAGCTGTTTTTT. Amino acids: CASSQEVRGAGELFF.

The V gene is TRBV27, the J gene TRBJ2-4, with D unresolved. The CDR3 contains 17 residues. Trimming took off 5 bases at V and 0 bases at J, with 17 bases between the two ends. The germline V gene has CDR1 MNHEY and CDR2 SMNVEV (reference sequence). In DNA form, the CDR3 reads TGTGCCAGCAGTCAGTATTTCGGGCCCATAGCCAAAAACATTCAGTACTTC. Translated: CASSQYFGPIAKNIQYF.

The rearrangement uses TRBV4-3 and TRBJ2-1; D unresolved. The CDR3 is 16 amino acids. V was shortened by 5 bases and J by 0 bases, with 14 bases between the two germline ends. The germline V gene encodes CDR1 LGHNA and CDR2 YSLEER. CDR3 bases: TGCGCCAGCAGCTTCGACAACTATGTCTCCTACAATGAGCAGTTCTTC. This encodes CASSFDNYVSYNEQFF.

CDR3 amino acids: CAWRLAGVLDTQYF. As DNA, the CDR3 is TGTGCCTGGAGACTAGCGGGAGTTCTAGATACGCAGTATTTT. The chain links TRBV30 to TRBJ2-3, with 11 positions matching TRBD2. In germline, CDR1 is GTSNPN, CDR2 SVGIG (reference sequence). The CDR3 covers 14 residues. Trimming removed 3 bases from V and 5 bases from J; junction bases left unmatched: 4.

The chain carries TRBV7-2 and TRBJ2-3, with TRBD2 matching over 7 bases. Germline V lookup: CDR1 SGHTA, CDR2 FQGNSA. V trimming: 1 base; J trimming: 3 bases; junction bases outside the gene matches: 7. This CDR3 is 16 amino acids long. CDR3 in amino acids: CASSLGSSGATDTQYF. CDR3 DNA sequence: TGTGCCAGCAGCTTAGGGTCCAGCGGGGCGACAGATACGCAGTATTTT.

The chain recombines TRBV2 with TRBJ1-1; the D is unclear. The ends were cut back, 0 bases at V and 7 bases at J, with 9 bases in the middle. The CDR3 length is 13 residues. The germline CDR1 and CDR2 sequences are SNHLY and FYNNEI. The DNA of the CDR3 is TGTGCCAGCAGTGAAGCCCGAGGAGATGAAGCTTTCTTT. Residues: CASSEARGDEAFF.

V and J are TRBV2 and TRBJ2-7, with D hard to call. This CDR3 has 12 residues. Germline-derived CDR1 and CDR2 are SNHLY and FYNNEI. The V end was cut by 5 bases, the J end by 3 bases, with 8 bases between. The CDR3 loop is CASSPTDYEQYF. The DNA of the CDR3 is TGTGCCAGCAGTCCCACAGACTACGAGCAGTACTTC.

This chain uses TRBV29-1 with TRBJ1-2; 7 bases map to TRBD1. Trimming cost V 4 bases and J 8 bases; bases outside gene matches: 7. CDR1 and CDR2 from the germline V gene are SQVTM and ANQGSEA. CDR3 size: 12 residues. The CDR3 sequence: CSVGTGSLGYTF. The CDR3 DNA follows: TGCAGCGTTGGGACAGGTTCACTAGGCTACACCTTC.

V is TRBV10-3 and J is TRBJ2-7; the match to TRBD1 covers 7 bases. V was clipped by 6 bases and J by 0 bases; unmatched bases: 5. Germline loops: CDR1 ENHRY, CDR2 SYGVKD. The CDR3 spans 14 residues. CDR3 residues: CAISRDRDSYEQYF. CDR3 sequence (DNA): TGTGCCATCAGCCGTGACAGGGACTCCTACGAGCAGTACTTC.

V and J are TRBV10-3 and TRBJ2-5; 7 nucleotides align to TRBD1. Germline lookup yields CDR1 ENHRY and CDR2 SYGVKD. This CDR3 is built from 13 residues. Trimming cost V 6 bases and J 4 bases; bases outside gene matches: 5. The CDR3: CAISEGAGETQYF. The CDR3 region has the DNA TGTGCCATCAGCGAGGGGGCGGGAGAGACCCAGTACTTC.

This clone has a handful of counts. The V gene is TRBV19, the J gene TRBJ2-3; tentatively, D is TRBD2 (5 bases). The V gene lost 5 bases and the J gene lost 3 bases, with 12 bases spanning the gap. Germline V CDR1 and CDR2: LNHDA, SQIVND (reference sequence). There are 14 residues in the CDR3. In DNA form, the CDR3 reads TGTGCCAGTAGTCCTGGCGGCGGGACAGATACGCAGTATTTT. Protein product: CASSPGGGTDTQYF.